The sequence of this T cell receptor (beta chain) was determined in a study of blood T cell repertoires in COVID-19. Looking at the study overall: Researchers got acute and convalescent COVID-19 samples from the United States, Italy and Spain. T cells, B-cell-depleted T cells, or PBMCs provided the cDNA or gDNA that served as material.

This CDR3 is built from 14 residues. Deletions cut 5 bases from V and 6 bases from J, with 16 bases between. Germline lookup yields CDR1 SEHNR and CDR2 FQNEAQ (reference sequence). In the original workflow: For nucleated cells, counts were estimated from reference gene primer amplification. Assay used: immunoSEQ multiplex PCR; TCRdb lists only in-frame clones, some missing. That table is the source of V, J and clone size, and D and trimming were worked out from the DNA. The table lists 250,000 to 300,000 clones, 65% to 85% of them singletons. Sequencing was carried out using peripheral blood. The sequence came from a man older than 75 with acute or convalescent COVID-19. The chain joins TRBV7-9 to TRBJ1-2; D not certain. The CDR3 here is CASSLGGAVDGYTF. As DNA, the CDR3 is TGTGCCAGCAGCCTAGGAGGTGCCGTCGATGGCTACACCTTC.